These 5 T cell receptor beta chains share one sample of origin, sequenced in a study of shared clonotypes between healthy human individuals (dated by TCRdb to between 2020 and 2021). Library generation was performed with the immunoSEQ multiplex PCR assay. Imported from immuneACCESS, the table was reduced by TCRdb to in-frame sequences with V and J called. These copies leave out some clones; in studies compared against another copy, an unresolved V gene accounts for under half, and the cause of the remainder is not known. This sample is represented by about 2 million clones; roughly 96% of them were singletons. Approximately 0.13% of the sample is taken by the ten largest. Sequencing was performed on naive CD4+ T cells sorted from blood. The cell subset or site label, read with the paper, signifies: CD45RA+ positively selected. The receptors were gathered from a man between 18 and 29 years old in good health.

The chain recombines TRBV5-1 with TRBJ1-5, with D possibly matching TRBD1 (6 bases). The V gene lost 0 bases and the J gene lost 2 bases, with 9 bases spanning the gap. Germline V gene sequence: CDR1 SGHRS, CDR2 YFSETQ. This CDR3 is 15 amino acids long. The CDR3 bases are TGCGCCAGCAGCTTGGGGACAGATGGCAATCAGCCCCAGCATTTT. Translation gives CASSLGTDGNQPQHF.

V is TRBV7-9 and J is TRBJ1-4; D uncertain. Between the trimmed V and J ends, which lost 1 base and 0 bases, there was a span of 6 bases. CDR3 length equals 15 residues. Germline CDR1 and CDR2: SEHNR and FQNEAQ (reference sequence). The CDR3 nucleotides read TGTGCCAGCAGCTTAGATATGACAACTAATGAAAAACTGTTTTTT. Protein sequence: CASSLDMTTNEKLFF.

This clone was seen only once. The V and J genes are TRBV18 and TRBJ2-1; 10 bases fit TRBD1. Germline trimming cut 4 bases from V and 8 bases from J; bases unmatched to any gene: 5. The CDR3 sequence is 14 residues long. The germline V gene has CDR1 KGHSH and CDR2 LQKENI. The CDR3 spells CASSLRDRGDEQFF. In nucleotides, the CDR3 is TGTGCCAGCTCACTCCGGGACAGGGGAGATGAGCAGTTCTTC.

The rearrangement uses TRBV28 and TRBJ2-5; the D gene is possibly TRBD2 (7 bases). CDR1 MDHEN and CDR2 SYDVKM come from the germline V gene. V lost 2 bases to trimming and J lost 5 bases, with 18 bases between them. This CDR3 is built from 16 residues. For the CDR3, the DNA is TGTGCCAGCAGTTTACAAGGCCCCGGGGGGCGGGAGACCCAGTACTTC. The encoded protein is CASSLQGPGGRETQYF. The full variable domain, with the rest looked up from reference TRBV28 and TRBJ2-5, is DVKVTQSSRYLVKRTGEKVFLECVQDMDHENMFWYRQDPGLGLRLIYFSYDVKMKEKGDIPEGYSVSREKKERFSLILESASTNQTSMYLCASSLQGPGGRETQYFGPGTRLLVL.

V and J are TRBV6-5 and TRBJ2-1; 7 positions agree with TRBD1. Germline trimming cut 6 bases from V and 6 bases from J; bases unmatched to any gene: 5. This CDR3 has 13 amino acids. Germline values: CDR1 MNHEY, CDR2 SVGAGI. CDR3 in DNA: TGTGCCAGCAGACGACAGGGCGGCAATGAGCAGTTCTTC. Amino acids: CASRRQGGNEQFF.